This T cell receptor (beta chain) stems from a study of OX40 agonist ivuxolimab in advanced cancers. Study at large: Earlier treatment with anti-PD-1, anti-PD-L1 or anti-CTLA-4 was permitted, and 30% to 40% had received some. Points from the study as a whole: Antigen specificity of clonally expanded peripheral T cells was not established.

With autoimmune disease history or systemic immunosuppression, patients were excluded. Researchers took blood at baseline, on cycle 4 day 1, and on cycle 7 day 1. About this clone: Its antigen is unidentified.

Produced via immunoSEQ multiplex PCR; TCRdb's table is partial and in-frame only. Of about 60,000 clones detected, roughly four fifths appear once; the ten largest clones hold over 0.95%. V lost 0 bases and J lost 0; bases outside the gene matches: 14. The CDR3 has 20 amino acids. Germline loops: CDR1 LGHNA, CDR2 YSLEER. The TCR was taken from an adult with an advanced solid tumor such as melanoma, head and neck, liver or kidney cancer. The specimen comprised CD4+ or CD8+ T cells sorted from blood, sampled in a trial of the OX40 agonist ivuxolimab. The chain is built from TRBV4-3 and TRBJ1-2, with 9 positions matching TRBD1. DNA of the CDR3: TGCGCCAGCAGCCAAGATCTGGGAGGACAGGGGCGTCTAGCTAACTATGGCTACACCTTC. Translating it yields CASSQDLGGQGRLANYGYTF.